These 27 T cell receptor beta chains were sequenced from one sample in a study of shared clonotypes between healthy human individuals. Profiling relied on immunoSEQ multiplex PCR, and the TCRdb table lists in-frame clones only, not all of them. This table holds about 1 million clones, 60% to 80% found once. Sample: memory CD4+ T cells sorted from blood. Subset given: CD45RA-negative fraction. The source is a young man in good health.

As for this clone: Other DNA sequences in the sample encode the same CDR3. The J gene is TRBJ1-5, the V gene TRBV7-2; 7 positions agree with TRBD1. Trimming removed 1 base from V and 6 bases from J; junction bases left unmatched: 6. Germline V gene sequence: CDR1 SGHTA, CDR2 FQGNSA. The CDR3 loop spans 15 amino acids. CDR3 region: CASSLVGGGGQPQHF. CDR3 sequence (DNA): TGTGCCAGCAGCTTAGTAGGGGGCGGAGGTCAGCCCCAGCATTTT.

This clone came up a few times. The genes are TRBV30 and TRBJ1-2; D perhaps matches TRBD1 (6 bases). CDR3 length: 14 amino acids. Trimming removed 2 bases at V and 0 bases at J, with 10 bases between. The germline V gene encodes CDR1 GTSNPN and CDR2 SVGIG (reference sequence). This CDR3 reads CAWSSDRPNYGYTF. CDR3 nucleotide sequence: TGTGCCTGGAGTTCTGACAGGCCTAACTATGGCTACACCTTC.

V and J are TRBV7-8 and TRBJ1-1; tentatively, D is TRBD1 (6 bases). V gave up 5 bases and J gave up 1 base, with 8 bases separating them. The CDR3 has 13 residues. Germline lookup yields CDR1 SGHVS and CDR2 FQNEAQ. The CDR3 DNA is TGTGCCAGCAGCCCACAGGGGAACACTGAAGCTTTCTTT. Protein sequence: CASSPQGNTEAFF.

This clone showed up just a few times. CDR3 in amino acids: CASSLKGQGRLGYTF. Written as DNA, the CDR3 is TGCGCCAGCAGCTTGAAAGGACAGGGGAGGCTAGGCTACACCTTC. This chain connects TRBV5-1 to TRBJ1-2; 9 nucleotides align to TRBD1. The CDR3 length is 15 residues. The J segment lost 8 bases and the V segment lost 1 base, leaving 9 bases of the junction unmatched. Germline V gene sequence: CDR1 SGHRS, CDR2 YFSETQ.

This chain uses TRBV15 with TRBJ1-6; D may be TRBD1 (6 bases). V dropped 5 bases and J dropped 7 bases, with 27 bases sitting between them. Per germline, CDR1 LNHNV and CDR2 YYDKDF (reference sequence). This CDR3 spans 19 amino acids. CDR3 residues: CATSSRYPAFHTGNSPLHF. CDR3 DNA: TGTGCCACCAGCTCACGGTACCCGGCCTTCCATACAGGGAATTCACCCCTCCACTTT.

CDR3 DNA: TGCGCCAGCAGCCCTACGGGGGCTCATTATAATTCACCCCTCCACTTT. Translated, it gives CASSPTGAHYNSPLHF. The chain couples TRBV5-1 to TRBJ1-6; D possibly corresponds to TRBD1 (6 bases). The V gene's germline CDR1 is SGHRS and CDR2 YFSETQ. This CDR3 comprises 16 residues. Trimming removed 4 bases at V and 4 bases at J, with 15 bases between.

The chain links TRBV6-1 to TRBJ2-7; D is undetermined. Germline values: CDR1 MNHNS, CDR2 SASEGT. The CDR3 length is 14 residues. Trimming stripped 5 bases from V and 1 base from J, with 12 bases between. The CDR3 DNA is TGTGCCAGCAGTCCGGGTTCTACGTCCTACGAGCAGTACTTC. Protein: CASSPGSTSYEQYF.

The chain combines TRBV6-6 with TRBJ1-1; D perhaps matches TRBD1 (6 bases). V lost 5 bases, J lost 2 bases, and 12 bases lay in between. Germline values: CDR1 MNHNY, CDR2 SVGAGI (reference sequence). The CDR3 runs 14 residues. The CDR3 spells CASSEPDRNTEAFF. Written as DNA, the CDR3 is TGTGCCAGCAGTGAGCCGGACAGAAACACTGAAGCTTTCTTT.

Comment on this clone: The same CDR3 is also encoded by other DNA sequences in this sample. CDR3 DNA sequence: TGTGCCAGCAGCTTTGGTGTCAGCTCCTACGAGCAGTACTTC. This gives the protein CASSFGVSSYEQYF. This sequence joins TRBV7-9 and TRBJ2-7; no definite D call. The V end was cut by 3 bases, the J end by 0 bases, with 9 bases between. The CDR3 consists of 14 residues. The V gene's germline CDR1 is SEHNR and CDR2 FQNEAQ (reference sequence).

This rearrangement joins TRBV19 to TRBJ2-1; possibly TRBD2 for D (6 bases). Germline CDR1 and CDR2: LNHDA and SQIVND (reference sequence). Trimming took off 5 bases at V and 9 bases at J, with 14 bases between the two ends. The CDR3 runs to 13 residues. This chain's CDR3 is CASSSRGLGEQFF. The CDR3 DNA is TGTGCCAGTAGTTCCCGGGGACTCGGTGAGCAGTTCTTC.

This clone came up a few times. The chain joins TRBV5-6 to TRBJ2-6, with D unresolved. This CDR3 has 14 amino acids. Trimming cost V 2 bases and J 4 bases, with 7 bases left between them. Germline V gives CDR1 SGHDT, CDR2 YYEEEE. The DNA for the CDR3 is TGTGCCAGCAGCTTAGGGCTCGGGGCCAACGTCCTGACTTTC. It yields the protein CASSLGLGANVLTF. Drawing the rest from reference TRBV5-6 and TRBJ2-6, the complete variable domain is DAGVTQSPTHLIKTRGQQVTLRCSPKSGHDTVSWYQQALGQGPQFIFQYYEEEERQRGNFPDRFSGHQFPNYSSELNVNALLLGDSALYLCASSLGLGANVLTFGAGSRLTVL.

This clone has a single count. This chain joins TRBV5-1 and TRBJ2-2; possibly TRBD2 for D (6 bases). V was shortened by 4 bases and J by 6 bases, with 19 bases between the two germline ends. Germline CDR1 SGHRS, CDR2 YFSETQ. CDR3 length: 16 residues. The CDR3 spells CASSPSESGPAGELFF. For the CDR3, the DNA is TGCGCCAGCAGCCCTAGCGAGTCGGGGCCCGCCGGGGAGCTGTTTTTT.

The chain employs TRBV5-1 and TRBJ2-7; 10 bases fit TRBD2. This CDR3 is built from 15 residues. CDR1 is SGHRS and CDR2 is YFSETQ in the germline V gene. After removal of 0 bases from V and 2 bases from J, the junction contained 2 bases not matched to a gene. The CDR3, as DNA: TGCGCCAGCAGCTTGGTAACTAGCGGGGCCTACGAGCAGTACTTC. Translated, it gives CASSLVTSGAYEQYF.

The chain joins TRBV6-1 to TRBJ2-1; perhaps TRBD2 as D (6 bases). Germline-derived CDR1 and CDR2 are MNHNS and SASEGT. The CDR3 is 15 residues long. V lost 3 bases to trimming and J lost 0 bases, with 9 bases between them. The chain's CDR3 is CASSDGGNSYNEQFF. As DNA, the CDR3 is TGTGCCAGCAGTGATGGCGGGAACTCCTACAATGAGCAGTTCTTC.

This clone came up a few times. This chain joins TRBV12-2 and TRBJ1-5; the D call of TRBD1 is as the table states it, not checked on the DNA. TRBV12-2 is reported as a pseudogene. CDR3 length: 16 residues. For the CDR3, the DNA is TGTGCAAGTCGCTTAGGTGAGGGGGACGGCAATCAGCCCCAGCATTTT. It encodes CASRLGEGDGNQPQHF.

The table lists this clone with a few counts. The gene calls are TRBV29-1 and TRBJ2-1; possible D gene TRBD1, 5 bases. Trimming cost V 2 bases and J 0 bases, with 17 bases left between them. Germline V lookup: CDR1 SQVTM, CDR2 ANQGSEA. The CDR3 runs to 17 residues. CDR3 loop: CSVESVIGAFSYNEQFF. The CDR3 DNA reads TGCAGCGTTGAATCGGTTATAGGGGCGTTCTCCTACAATGAGCAGTTCTTC.

The chain employs TRBV4-2 and TRBJ2-6; D is uncertain. CDR1 is LGHNA, CDR2 YNFKEQ, per germline. V lost 1 base and J 4 bases, leaving 11 bases between the germline ends. The CDR3 extends over 16 amino acids. This chain's CDR3 is CASSQGQGSGANVLTF. The CDR3 bases are TGTGCCAGCAGCCAAGGACAAGGATCAGGGGCCAACGTCCTGACTTTC.

This sequence joins TRBV7-2 and TRBJ2-5; D might be TRBD2 (5 bases). With 3 bases removed from V and 5 bases from J, the gap between germline ends came to 10 bases. The germline CDR1 and CDR2 sequences are SGHTA and FQGNSA. This CDR3 spans 13 amino acids. The CDR3 nucleotides read TGTGCCAGCAGCTTTACGGGATTGGAGACCCAGTACTTC. It translates to CASSFTGLETQYF.

This clone has a count of ten or more. The chain employs TRBV19 and TRBJ1-1; D remains unclear. CDR1 and CDR2 (germline): LNHDA, SQIVND (reference sequence). V was shortened by 10 bases and J by 3 bases, with 15 bases between the two germline ends. CDR3 length equals 13 residues. CDR3 protein: CATRLRRDTEAFF. CDR3 nucleotides: TGTGCCACCCGACTCAGGAGAGACACTGAAGCTTTCTTT. The complete variable domain, with remaining parts taken from reference TRBV19 and TRBJ1-1, reads DGGITQSPKYLFRKEGQNVTLSCEQNLNHDAMYWYRQDPGQGLRLIYYSQIVNDFQKGDIAEGYSVSREKKESFPLTVTSAQKNPTAFYLCATRLRRDTEAFFGQGTRLTVV.

The chain has TRBV30 and TRBJ1-1; 7 nucleotides align to TRBD1. The CDR3 sequence is 16 residues long. Germline loops: CDR1 GTSNPN, CDR2 SVGIG (reference sequence). Trimming took 3 bases from V and 2 from J; bases not matched to a gene: 12. The CDR3 nucleotides read TGTGCCTGGAGGGGGAAGACAGGGAGCGAAAACACTGAAGCTTTCTTT. This translates into CAWRGKTGSENTEAFF.

The J gene is TRBJ2-7, the V gene TRBV19; tentative D call: TRBD2 (6 bases). There are 14 residues in the CDR3. Germline V gene lookup returns CDR1 LNHDA and CDR2 SQIVND (reference sequence). The V end lost 4 bases, the J end lost 6 bases, and 16 bases lay between the germline ends. This CDR3 is CASSRRDGGPEQYF. The DNA of the CDR3 is TGTGCCAGTAGTAGGAGAGACGGAGGGCCCGAGCAGTACTTC. The full variable domain, with the rest looked up from reference TRBV19 and TRBJ2-7, is DGGITQSPKYLFRKEGQNVTLSCEQNLNHDAMYWYRQDPGQGLRLIYYSQIVNDFQKGDIAEGYSVSREKKESFPLTVTSAQKNPTAFYLCASSRRDGGPEQYFGPGTRLTVT.

The sample holds many counts of this clone. The CDR3 DNA reads as TGTGCCAGCAGTTTAGGACTTCTGGGTCAGCCCCAGCATTTT. The encoded protein is CASSLGLLGQPQHF. V and J are TRBV28 and TRBJ1-5; D gene unclear. Trimming shortened V by 2 bases and J by 6 bases, and 11 bases separated the two germline ends. Germline assignment: CDR1 MDHEN and CDR2 SYDVKM. This CDR3 spans 14 amino acids.

In the case of this clone: Other DNA sequences within the sample encode an identical CDR3. This chain links TRBV6-1 with TRBJ2-7; 11 bases line up with TRBD2. The CDR3 covers 15 residues. Germline V gives CDR1 MNHNS, CDR2 SASEGT. V was pared by 5 bases and J by 2 bases, with 5 bases of the junction left unmatched. The CDR3 loop is CASSTLAGGPYEQYF. CDR3 DNA sequence: TGTGCCAGCAGTACTCTAGCGGGAGGTCCCTACGAGCAGTACTTC.

The chain carries TRBV29-1 and TRBJ1-2, with 7 bases matching TRBD1. Trimming removed 7 bases from V and 3 bases from J; junction bases left unmatched: 5. The CDR3 is 12 amino acids. Germline loops: CDR1 SQVTM, CDR2 ANQGSEA. The CDR3 region has the DNA TGCAGCGGCGCAGGGGGAGACTATGGCTACACCTTC. It yields the protein CSGAGGDYGYTF.

As regards this clone: A much larger clone lies one base from this, so it may be a read error. The same CDR3 is also encoded by other DNA sequences in this sample. The chain carries TRBV7-2 and TRBJ2-3, with D perhaps TRBD2 (6 bases). V was trimmed by 5 bases and J by 0 bases, leaving 9 bases between them. Germline lookup yields CDR1 SGHTA and CDR2 FQGNSA. The length of the CDR3 is 14 residues. The CDR3 sequence is CASSPGTSTDTQYF. In DNA form, the CDR3 reads TGTGCCAGCAGCCCCGGGACTAGCACAGATACGCAGTATTTT.

The chain has TRBV5-1 and TRBJ2-2; 8 bases line up with TRBD1. Germline CDR1 and CDR2: SGHRS and YFSETQ. V dropped 4 bases and J dropped 6; count of bases not matched to a gene: 8. The CDR3 has 15 residues. The CDR3 reads CASSKPGTGSGELFF. The DNA for the CDR3 is TGCGCCAGCAGCAAACCCGGGACAGGTTCCGGGGAGCTGTTTTTT.

There are a few counts of this clone. The J gene is TRBJ1-1, the V gene TRBV11-3, with D possibly being TRBD1 (5 bases). The V gene lost 5 bases and the J gene lost 0 bases, with 7 bases spanning the gap. The CDR3 contains 13 residues. CDR1 SGHNT and CDR2 YENEEA come from the germline V gene. The CDR3 loop reads CASSTTVNTEAFF. The CDR3 DNA follows: TGTGCCAGCAGCACGACAGTGAACACTGAAGCTTTCTTT.